The clone carrying this TCR beta chain occurred a few times. These data are taken from a study of radiotherapy plus CTLA-4 blockade in lung cancer. Generated by immunoSEQ multiplex PCR, the TCRdb table keeps only in-frame clones and is missing some. The data show tens of thousands of clones, less than 80% seen once. The sequence derives from a human donor with non-small cell lung cancer whose response to radiotherapy plus ipilimumab could not be evaluated. Sequencing used peripheral blood, obtained from a patient treated with radiotherapy plus ipilimumab.

CDR3 sequence: CASSFGLAGVNEQFF. The CDR3 DNA reads as TGCGCCAGCAGCTTTGGACTAGCGGGAGTTAATGAGCAGTTCTTC. J is TRBJ2-1 and V is TRBV5-1, with 13 bases matching TRBD2. Germline V CDR1 and CDR2: SGHRS, YFSETQ. The J segment lost 7 bases and the V segment lost 2 bases, leaving 3 bases of the junction unmatched. This CDR3 is built from 15 residues.